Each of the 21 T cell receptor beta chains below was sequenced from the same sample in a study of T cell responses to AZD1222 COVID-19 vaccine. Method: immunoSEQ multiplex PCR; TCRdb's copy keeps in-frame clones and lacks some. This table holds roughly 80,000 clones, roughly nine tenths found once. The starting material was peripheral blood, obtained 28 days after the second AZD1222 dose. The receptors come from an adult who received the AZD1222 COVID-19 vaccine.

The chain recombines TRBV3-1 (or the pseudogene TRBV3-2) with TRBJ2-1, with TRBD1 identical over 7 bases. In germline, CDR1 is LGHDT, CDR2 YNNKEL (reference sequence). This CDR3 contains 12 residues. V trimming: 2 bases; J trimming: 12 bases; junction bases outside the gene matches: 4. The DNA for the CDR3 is TGTGCCAGCAGCCAAAGGGACAGAACGCAGTTCTTC. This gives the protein CASSQRDRTQFF.

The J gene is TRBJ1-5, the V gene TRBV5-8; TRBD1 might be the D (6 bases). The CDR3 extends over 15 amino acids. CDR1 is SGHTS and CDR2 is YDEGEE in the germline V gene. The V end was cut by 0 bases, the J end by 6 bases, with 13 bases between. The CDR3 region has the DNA TGTGCCAGCAGCTTGGGGGGGCGGATGGGTCAGCCCCAGCATTTT. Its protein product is CASSLGGRMGQPQHF.

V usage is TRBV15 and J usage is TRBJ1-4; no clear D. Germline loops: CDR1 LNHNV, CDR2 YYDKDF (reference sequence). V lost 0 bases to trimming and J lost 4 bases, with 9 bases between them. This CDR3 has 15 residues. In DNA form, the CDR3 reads TGTGCCACCAGCAGAGAGGTGCCCCTTAATGAAAAACTGTTTTTT. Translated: CATSREVPLNEKLFF.

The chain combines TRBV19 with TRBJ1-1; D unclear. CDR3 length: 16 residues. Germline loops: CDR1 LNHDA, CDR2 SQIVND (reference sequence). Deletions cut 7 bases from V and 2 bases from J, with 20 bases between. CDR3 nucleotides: TGTGCCAGTACCGAAGAGGGCGTGGGGAGAAACACTGAAGCTTTCTTT. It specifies CASTEEGVGRNTEAFF.

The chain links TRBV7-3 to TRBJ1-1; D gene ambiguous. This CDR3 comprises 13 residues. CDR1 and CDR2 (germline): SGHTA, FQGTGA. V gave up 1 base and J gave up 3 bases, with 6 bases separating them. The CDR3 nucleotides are TGTGCCAGCAGCTTAAAGGAGGACACTGAAGCTTTCTTT. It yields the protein CASSLKEDTEAFF.

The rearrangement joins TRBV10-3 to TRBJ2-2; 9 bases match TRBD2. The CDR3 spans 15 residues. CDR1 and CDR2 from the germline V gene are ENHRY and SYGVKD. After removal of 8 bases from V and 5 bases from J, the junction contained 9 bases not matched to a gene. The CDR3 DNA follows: TGTGCCATCTCGCGGGGGGGCGAGGAGACCGGGGAGCTGTTTTTT. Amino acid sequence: CAISRGGEETGELFF.

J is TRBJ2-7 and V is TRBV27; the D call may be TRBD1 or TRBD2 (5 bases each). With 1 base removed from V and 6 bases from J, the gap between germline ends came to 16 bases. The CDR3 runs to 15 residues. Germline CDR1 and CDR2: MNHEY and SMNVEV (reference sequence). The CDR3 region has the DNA TGTGCCAGCAGTTTATTCAAGGGACCGACCGTCGAGCAGTACTTC. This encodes CASSLFKGPTVEQYF.

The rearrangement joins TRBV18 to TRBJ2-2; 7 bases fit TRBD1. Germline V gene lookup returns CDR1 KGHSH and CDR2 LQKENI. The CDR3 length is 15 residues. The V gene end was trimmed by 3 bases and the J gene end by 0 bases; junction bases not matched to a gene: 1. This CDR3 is CASSPTGSNTGELFF. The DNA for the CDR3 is TGTGCCAGCTCACCGACAGGGTCGAACACCGGGGAGCTGTTTTTT.

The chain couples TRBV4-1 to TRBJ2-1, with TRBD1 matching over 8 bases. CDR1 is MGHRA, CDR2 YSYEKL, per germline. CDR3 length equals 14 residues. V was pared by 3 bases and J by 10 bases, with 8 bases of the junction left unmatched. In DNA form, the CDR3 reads TGCGCCAGCAGCCACCAAACCGACAGGGGCGAGCAGTTCTTC. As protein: CASSHQTDRGEQFF.

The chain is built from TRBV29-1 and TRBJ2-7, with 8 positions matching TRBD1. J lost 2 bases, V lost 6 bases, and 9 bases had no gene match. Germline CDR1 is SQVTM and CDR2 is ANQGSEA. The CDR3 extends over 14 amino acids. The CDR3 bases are TGCAGCGTCGCCCGAGACAGGGGTCCCTACGAGCAGTACTTC. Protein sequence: CSVARDRGPYEQYF.

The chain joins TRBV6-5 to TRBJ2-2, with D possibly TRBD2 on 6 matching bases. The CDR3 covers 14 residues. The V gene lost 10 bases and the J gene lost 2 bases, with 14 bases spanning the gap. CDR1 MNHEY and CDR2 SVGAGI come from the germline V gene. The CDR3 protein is CATRGSINTGELFF. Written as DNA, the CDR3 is TGTGCCACTCGGGGGAGTATTAACACCGGGGAGCTGTTTTTT.

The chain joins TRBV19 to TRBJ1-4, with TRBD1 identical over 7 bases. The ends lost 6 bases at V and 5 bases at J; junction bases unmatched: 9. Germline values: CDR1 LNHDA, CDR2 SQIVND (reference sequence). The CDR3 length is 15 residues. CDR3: CASRTQGRRNEKLFF. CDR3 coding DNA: TGTGCCAGTAGGACACAGGGGCGACGGAATGAAAAACTGTTTTTT.

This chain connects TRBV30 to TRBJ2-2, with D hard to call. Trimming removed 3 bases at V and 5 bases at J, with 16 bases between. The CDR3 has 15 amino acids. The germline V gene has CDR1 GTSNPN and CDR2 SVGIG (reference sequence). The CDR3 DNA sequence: TGTGCCTGGAGCCGGAGTACCCTCGGGACCGGGGAGCTGTTTTTT. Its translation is CAWSRSTLGTGELFF.

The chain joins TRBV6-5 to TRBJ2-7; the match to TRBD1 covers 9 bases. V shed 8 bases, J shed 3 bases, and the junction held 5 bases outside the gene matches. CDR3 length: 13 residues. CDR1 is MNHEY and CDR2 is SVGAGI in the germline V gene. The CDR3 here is CASSLDRGYEQYF. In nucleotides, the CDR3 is TGTGCCAGCTCCTTGGACAGGGGCTACGAGCAGTACTTC.

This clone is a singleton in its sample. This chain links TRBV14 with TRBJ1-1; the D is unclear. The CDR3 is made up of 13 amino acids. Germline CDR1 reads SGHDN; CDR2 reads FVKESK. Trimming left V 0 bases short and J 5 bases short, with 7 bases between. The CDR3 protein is CASSQDRGTEAFF. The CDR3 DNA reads TGTGCCAGCAGCCAAGATCGGGGAACTGAAGCTTTCTTT.

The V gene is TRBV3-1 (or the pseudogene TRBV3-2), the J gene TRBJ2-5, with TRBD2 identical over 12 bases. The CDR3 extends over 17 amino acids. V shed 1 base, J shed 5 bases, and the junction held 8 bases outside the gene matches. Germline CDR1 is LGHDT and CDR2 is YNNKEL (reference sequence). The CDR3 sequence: CASSQGLLAGGGETQYF. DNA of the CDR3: TGTGCCAGCAGCCAAGGTTTACTAGCGGGGGGCGGGGAGACCCAGTACTTC.

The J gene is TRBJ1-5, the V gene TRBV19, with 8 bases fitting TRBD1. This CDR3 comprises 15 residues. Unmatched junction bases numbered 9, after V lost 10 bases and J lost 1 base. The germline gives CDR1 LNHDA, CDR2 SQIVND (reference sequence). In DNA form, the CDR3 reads TGTGCCACAAGGACAGGGTCCGCAAGCAATCAGCCCCAGCATTTT. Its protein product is CATRTGSASNQPQHF.

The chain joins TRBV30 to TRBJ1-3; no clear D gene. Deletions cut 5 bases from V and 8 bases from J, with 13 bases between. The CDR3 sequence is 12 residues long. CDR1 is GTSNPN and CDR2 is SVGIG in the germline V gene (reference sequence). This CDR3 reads CAWGPGAYTIYF. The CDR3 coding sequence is TGTGCCTGGGGCCCCGGCGCGTACACCATATATTTT. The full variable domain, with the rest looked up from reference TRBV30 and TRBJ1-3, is SQTIHQWPATLVQPVGSPLSLECTVEGTSNPNLYWYRQAAGRGLQLLFYSVGIGQISSEVPQNLSASRPQDRQFILSSKKLLLSDSGFYLCAWGPGAYTIYFGEGSWLTVV.

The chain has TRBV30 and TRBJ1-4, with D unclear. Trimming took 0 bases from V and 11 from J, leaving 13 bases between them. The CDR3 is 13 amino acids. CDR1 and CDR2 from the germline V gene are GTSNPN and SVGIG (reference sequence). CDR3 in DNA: TGTGCCTGGAGTGTACAAGGGCTGGGGAAACTGTTTTTT. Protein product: CAWSVQGLGKLFF.

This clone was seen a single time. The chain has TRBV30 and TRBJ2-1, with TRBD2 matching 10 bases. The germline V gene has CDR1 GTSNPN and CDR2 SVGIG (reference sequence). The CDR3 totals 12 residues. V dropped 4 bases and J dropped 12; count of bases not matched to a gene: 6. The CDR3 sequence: CAWNPAGGRQFF. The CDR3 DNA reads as TGTGCCTGGAACCCAGCGGGGGGGAGGCAGTTCTTC.

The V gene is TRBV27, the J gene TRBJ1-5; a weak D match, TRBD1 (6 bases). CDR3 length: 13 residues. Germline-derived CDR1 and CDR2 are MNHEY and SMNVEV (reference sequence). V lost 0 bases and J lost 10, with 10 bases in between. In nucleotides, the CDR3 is TGTGCCAGCAGTTTATCCGGGGGGCGACCCCAGCATTTT. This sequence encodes CASSLSGGRPQHF.